Described below is a single T cell receptor (beta chain) sequence and its context. This CDR3 has 14 residues. CDR1 and CDR2 from the germline V gene are MNHEY and SVGEGT. With 5 bases removed from V and 0 bases from J, the gap between germline ends came to 8 bases. This sample stems from a study of T cells in Graves' hyperthyroidism and ophthalmopathy. Template material for amplifying TCR beta CDR3 regions consisted of RNA transcripts. The primer set for the first-round RT-PCR of the TCR CDR3 was HTBI. One entry per CDR3 protein, called by TCRdb with MiXCR from the multiplex PCR reads. Of fewer than 900,000 distinct CDR3 sequences listed, about 17% were seen once; the top ten hold over 7.5%. Orbital computed tomography, thyroid ultrasound, serum thyroxine and TRAb, and clinical symptoms together informed the diagnoses.

The origin of this receptor is a young man with Graves' hyperthyroidism. This chain links TRBV6-2 or TRBV6-3 with TRBJ1-5; D call uncertain. Material for sequencing was blood. Here the CDR3 DNA reads TGTGCCAGCAGTGGACGGATTAGCAATCAGCCCCAGCATTTT. This sequence encodes CASSGRISNQPQHF.